This T cell receptor beta chain stems from a study of high-grade serous ovarian cancer treatment subgroups. At the level of the study: On average, around 15,000 reads and thousands of unique TCR beta rearrangements were obtained per sample. Regarding the study as a whole: CDR1 and CDR2 were left unanalyzed; analyses focused on CDR3. Different patients shared almost no repertoire; same-patient tumors shared roughly 0.11 to 0.85. Spatial context was lost because tumors were sequenced in bulk.

The tumor samples were collected prior to definitive surgery or chemotherapy. As concerns this clone: The antigen is undetermined.

Clones were read by immunoSEQ multiplex PCR, and TCRdb kept only the in-frame ones, dropping some. The profile shows some 33,000 clones, around 80% of them singletons. The CDR3 spans 15 residues. Unmatched junction bases numbered 9, after V lost 4 bases and J lost 8 bases. Germline V gives CDR1 SGHAT, CDR2 FQNNGV. This TCR came from a human donor with high-grade serous ovarian cancer. The chain recombines TRBV11-2 with TRBJ2-1; 9 bases are shared with TRBD1. Sequenced: tumor tissue. The CDR3 region is CASSSVDRGGYEQFF. The DNA of the CDR3 is TGTGCCAGCAGCTCCGTGGACAGGGGAGGGTATGAGCAGTTCTTC.